One sample yielded the 22 T cell receptor beta chains listed below, sequenced in a study of cytomegalovirus exposure and HLA in healthy donors. It was with 60 Vbeta and 13 Jbeta primers that the PCR ran. Generated by immunoSEQ multiplex PCR, the TCRdb table keeps only in-frame clones and is missing some. The sample has more than 200,000 clones, roughly 87% seen once. Source material: PBMCs. The receptors were gathered from a man in his forties in good health and CMV-seropositive.

The V and J genes are TRBV9 and TRBJ1-2, with 7 bases fitting TRBD1. In germline, CDR1 is SGDLS, CDR2 YYNGEE. V shed 4 bases, J shed 5 bases, and the junction held 5 bases outside the gene matches. This CDR3 region has 13 residues. The CDR3 region has the DNA TGTGCCAGCAGCCCCCGGGACAGTTATGGCTACACCTTC. Amino acids: CASSPRDSYGYTF.

This chain uses TRBV14 with TRBJ2-3; D is perhaps TRBD2 (6 bases). With 4 bases removed from V and 5 bases from J, the gap between germline ends came to 19 bases. The CDR3 has 16 amino acids. The germline V gene has CDR1 SGHDN and CDR2 FVKESK. The chain's CDR3 is CASSLGATSGVDTQYF. The CDR3 DNA reads TGTGCCAGCAGCCTCGGGGCGACTAGTGGGGTAGATACGCAGTATTTT.

The rearrangement joins TRBV27 to TRBJ2-7; possibly TRBD1 for D (8 bases). CDR1 and CDR2 (germline): MNHEY, SMNVEV (reference sequence). The CDR3 has 15 residues. V was clipped by 0 bases and J by 4 bases, with 13 bases between them. As DNA, the CDR3 is TGTGCCAGCAGTTTATCAGGACAGGGAGGGTACGAGCAGTACGTC. It specifies CASSLSGQGGYEQYV.

The chain employs TRBV30 and TRBJ1-4; no firm D call. V lost 5 bases and J lost 8, with 15 bases in between. Germline values: CDR1 GTSNPN, CDR2 SVGIG (reference sequence). CDR3 length: 13 residues. CDR3 in DNA: TGTGCCTGGGGAGGGCGCGGTAGGGAAAAACTGTTTTTT. It is translated as CAWGGRGREKLFF.

This chain links TRBV27 with TRBJ2-5, with D perhaps matching TRBD2 (5 bases). The CDR3 runs 15 residues. Trimming pared 5 bases from V and 5 bases from J, leaving 18 bases between. Germline CDR1 and CDR2: MNHEY and SMNVEV (reference sequence). CDR3: CASSPLAVPGETQYF. The CDR3 region has the DNA TGTGCCAGCAGTCCCCTGGCGGTCCCGGGGGAGACCCAGTACTTC.

The genes are TRBV5-1 and TRBJ2-3; 8 positions agree with TRBD1. The CDR3 runs to 14 residues. Germline CDR1 is SGHRS and CDR2 is YFSETQ. V was pared by 0 bases and J by 5 bases, with 2 bases of the junction left unmatched. CDR3 in DNA: TGCGCCAGCAGCTTGGGACAGGGGTTAGATACGCAGTATTTT. Translating gives CASSLGQGLDTQYF. The full variable domain, rest sourced from reference TRBV5-1 and TRBJ2-3, is KAGVTQTPRYLIKTRGQQVTLSCSPISGHRSVSWYQQTPGQGLQFLFEYFSETQRNKGNFPGRFSGRQFSNSRSEMNVSTLELGDSALYLCASSLGQGLDTQYFGPGTRLTVL.

This chain links TRBV6-5 with TRBJ1-2, with 10 bases identical to TRBD1. Losses at the gene ends were 6 bases for V and 7 bases for J; bases not matched to a gene: 8. Per the germline V gene, CDR1 is MNHEY and CDR2 is SVGAGI. The CDR3 has 14 amino acids. The CDR3 spells CASSPGQGTGGYTF. DNA for the CDR3: TGTGCCAGCAGCCCGGGACAGGGGACGGGTGGCTACACCTTC.

The rearrangement links TRBV6-5 to TRBJ2-7; no reliable D call. Germline CDR1 MNHEY, CDR2 SVGAGI. CDR3 length: 16 residues. V was shortened by 2 bases and J by 0 bases, with 14 bases between the two germline ends. CDR3: CASSYPGSRVSYEQYV. The DNA of the CDR3 is TGTGCCAGCAGTTACCCCGGGTCCCGCGTCTCCTACGAGCAGTACGTC.

The chain couples TRBV18 to TRBJ2-7, with 10 bases matching TRBD1. This CDR3 comprises 14 residues. Trimming at V came to 4 bases and at J to 3 bases, leaving 3 bases not matched to a gene. The germline V gene has CDR1 KGHSH and CDR2 LQKENI. CDR3 amino acids: CASSRTGGYYEQYF. The CDR3 DNA sequence: TGTGCCAGCTCACGGACAGGGGGATACTACGAGCAGTACTTC.

V and J are TRBV29-1 and TRBJ2-7, with 7 bases fitting TRBD1. The CDR3 runs 14 residues. The V gene's germline CDR1 is SQVTM and CDR2 ANQGSEA. V dropped 6 bases and J dropped 6; count of bases not matched to a gene: 14. CDR3 sequence (DNA): TGCAGCGTAGCCAGGAGACAGGGTAAAGGCGAGCAGTACTTC. It specifies CSVARRQGKGEQYF.

J is TRBJ2-7 and V is TRBV5-1; D perhaps matches TRBD1 (5 bases). The CDR3 is 12 residues long. V was pared by 0 bases and J by 4 bases, with 5 bases between. Germline-derived CDR1 and CDR2 are SGHRS and YFSETQ. CDR3 nucleotides: TGCGCCAGCAGCTTGGAGGGGTACGAGCAGTACGTC. Translating gives CASSLEGYEQYV.

The chain recombines TRBV5-4 with TRBJ2-6; 8 nucleotides align to TRBD1. With 0 bases clipped from V and 3 bases from J, the junction kept 2 bases outside the gene matches. This CDR3 contains 16 residues. CDR1 is SGHNT, CDR2 YYREEE, per germline (reference sequence). The CDR3 nucleotides read TGTGCCAGCAGCTTGGGGACAGGGCGTGGGGCCAACGTCCTGACTTTC. Protein: CASSLGTGRGANVLTF.

With respect to this clone: Other DNA sequences in this specimen translate into the identical CDR3. The chain carries TRBV2 and TRBJ2-5, with D possibly being TRBD1 (6 bases). Trimming took 5 bases from V and 0 from J, leaving 7 bases between them. Looked up from germline, CDR1 is SNHLY and CDR2 is FYNNEI. This CDR3 comprises 13 residues. The chain's CDR3 is CASSRDNQETQYF. In DNA, the CDR3 is TGTGCCAGCAGTAGGGACAACCAAGAGACCCAGTACTTC.

The V call is TRBV18, the J call TRBJ1-3; D ambiguous. The CDR3 totals 15 residues. With 3 bases removed from V and 0 bases from J, the gap between germline ends came to 9 bases. Germline V gives CDR1 KGHSH, CDR2 LQKENI. CDR3 in amino acids: CASSPGQLSGNTIYF. Here the CDR3 DNA reads TGTGCCAGCTCACCGGGCCAGCTCTCTGGAAACACCATATATTTT.

Regarding this clone: The germline gene is not matched at one end of the junction; a read error may be the cause. This same CDR3 is encoded by further DNA sequences in the sample. This rearrangement joins TRBV27 to TRBJ1-4, with TRBD1 matching over 8 bases. This CDR3 region has 14 residues. Germline CDR1 reads MNHEY; CDR2 reads SMNVEV (reference sequence). In nucleotides, the CDR3 is TGTGCTAGCAGTCGACAGGGGTTTAATGAAAAACTGTTTTTT. Encoded protein: CASSRQGFNEKLFF.

Details on this clone: This CDR3 is also generated by other DNA sequences in the sample. The chain carries TRBV2 and TRBJ2-3; perhaps TRBD1 as D (6 bases). Germline CDR1 SNHLY, CDR2 FYNNEI. CDR3 size: 13 residues. V was clipped by 8 bases and J by 2 bases, with 11 bases between them. CDR3 region: CASGGQITDTQYF. The CDR3 coding sequence is TGTGCCAGCGGAGGACAGATCACAGATACGCAGTATTTT.

This chain links TRBV12-5 with TRBJ1-3; D is uncertain. The V end was cut by 6 bases, the J end by 0 bases, with 9 bases between. The CDR3 spans 14 residues. CDR1 is LGHNT and CDR2 is FRNRAP in the germline V gene. CDR3 in DNA: TGTGCTAGTGGGGTACTCTTCTCTGGAAACACCATATATTTT. This encodes CASGVLFSGNTIYF.

The V call is TRBV6-5, the J call TRBJ2-5; 7 bases fit TRBD2. V gave up 6 bases and J gave up 5 bases; unmatched junction bases: 9. Germline values: CDR1 MNHEY, CDR2 SVGAGI. This CDR3 has 14 amino acids. In DNA form, the CDR3 reads TGTGCCAGCAGCCGCCCCCCGCGGGGGGAGACCCAGTACTTC. It encodes CASSRPPRGETQYF.

The J gene is TRBJ2-3, the V gene TRBV6-5; 8 nucleotides align to TRBD1. With V trimmed by 6 bases and J by 4 bases, 3 bases remained unmatched. Germline-derived CDR1 and CDR2 are MNHEY and SVGAGI. The CDR3 spans 13 residues. This CDR3 is CASSRQGSDTQYF. In nucleotides, the CDR3 is TGTGCCAGCAGCCGACAGGGGTCAGATACGCAGTATTTT.

Remarks on this clone: The sample contains more than one DNA sequence encoding this CDR3. The chain employs TRBV5-1 and TRBJ2-5, with 11 bases that match TRBD2. V was clipped by 3 bases and J by 3 bases; unmatched bases: 4. Germline V lookup: CDR1 SGHRS, CDR2 YFSETQ. The CDR3 is 15 amino acids. The CDR3 region has the DNA TGCGCCAGCAGCTATGGACTAGCGGGCGAAGAGACCCAGTACTTC. Amino acids: CASSYGLAGEETQYF.

V and J are TRBV10-1 and TRBJ2-1; D possibly corresponds to TRBD1 (5 bases). V lost 2 bases and J 3 bases, leaving 5 bases between the germline ends. This CDR3 is 13 amino acids long. CDR1 WNHNN and CDR2 SYGVQD come from the germline V gene (reference sequence). The CDR3 here is CASSEDSYNEQFF. CDR3 DNA: TGCGCCAGCAGTGAGGACAGCTACAATGAGCAGTTCTTC.

The rearrangement uses TRBV6-1 and TRBJ1-5, with D perhaps TRBD1 (5 bases). Germline loops: CDR1 MNHNS, CDR2 SASEGT. V shed 7 bases and J shed 0 bases, with 13 bases lying between them. There are 15 residues in the CDR3. The CDR3 DNA reads TGTGCCAGCACCCGGGGGGGAGGTAGCAATCAGCCCCAGCATTTT. Translated, it gives CASTRGGGSNQPQHF.